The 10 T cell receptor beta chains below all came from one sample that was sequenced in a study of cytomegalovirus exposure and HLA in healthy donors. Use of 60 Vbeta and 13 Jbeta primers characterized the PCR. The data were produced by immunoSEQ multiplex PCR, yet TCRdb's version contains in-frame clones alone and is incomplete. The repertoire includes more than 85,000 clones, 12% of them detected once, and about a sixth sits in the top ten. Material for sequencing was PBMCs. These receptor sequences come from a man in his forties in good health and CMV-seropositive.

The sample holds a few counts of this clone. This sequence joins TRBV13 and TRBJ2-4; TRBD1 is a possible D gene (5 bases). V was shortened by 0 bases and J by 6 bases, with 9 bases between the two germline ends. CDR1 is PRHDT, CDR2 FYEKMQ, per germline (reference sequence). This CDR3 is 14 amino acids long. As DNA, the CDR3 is TGTGCCAGCAGCTTAGGGGACATCGGAAACATTCAGTACTTC. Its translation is CASSLGDIGNIQYF.

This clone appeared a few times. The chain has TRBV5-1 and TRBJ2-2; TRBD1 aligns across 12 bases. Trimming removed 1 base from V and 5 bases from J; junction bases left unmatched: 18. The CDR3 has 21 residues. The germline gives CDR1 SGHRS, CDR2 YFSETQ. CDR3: CASSLFGTGGRGSRRTGELFF. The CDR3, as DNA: TGCGCCAGCAGCTTGTTTGGGACAGGGGGCCGGGGTAGCCGTCGGACCGGGGAGCTGTTTTTT. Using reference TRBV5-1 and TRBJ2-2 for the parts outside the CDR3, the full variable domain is KAGVTQTPRYLIKTRGQQVTLSCSPISGHRSVSWYQQTPGQGLQFLFEYFSETQRNKGNFPGRFSGRQFSNSRSEMNVSTLELGDSALYLCASSLFGTGGRGSRRTGELFFGEGSRLTVL.

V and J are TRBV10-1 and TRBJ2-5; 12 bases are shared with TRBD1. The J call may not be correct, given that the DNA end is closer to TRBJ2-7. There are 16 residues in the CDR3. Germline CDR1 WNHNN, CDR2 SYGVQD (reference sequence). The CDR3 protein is CASSYFRDRGLGEQYF. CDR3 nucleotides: TGCGCCAGCAGTTACTTTCGGGACAGGGGGCTCGGCGAGCAGTACTTC.

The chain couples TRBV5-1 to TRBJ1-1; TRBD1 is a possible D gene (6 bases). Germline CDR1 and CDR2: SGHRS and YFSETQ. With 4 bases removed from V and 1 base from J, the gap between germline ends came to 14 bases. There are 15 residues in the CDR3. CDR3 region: CASSAQTGGNTEAFF. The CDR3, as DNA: TGCGCCAGCAGCGCACAGACAGGCGGGAACACTGAAGCTTTCTTT.

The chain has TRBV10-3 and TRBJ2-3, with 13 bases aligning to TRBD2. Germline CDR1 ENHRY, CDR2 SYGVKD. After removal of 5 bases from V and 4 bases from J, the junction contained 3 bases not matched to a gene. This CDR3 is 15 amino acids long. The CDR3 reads CAISTGLAGPDTQYF. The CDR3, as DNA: TGTGCCATCAGTACGGGACTAGCGGGACCAGATACGCAGTATTTT.

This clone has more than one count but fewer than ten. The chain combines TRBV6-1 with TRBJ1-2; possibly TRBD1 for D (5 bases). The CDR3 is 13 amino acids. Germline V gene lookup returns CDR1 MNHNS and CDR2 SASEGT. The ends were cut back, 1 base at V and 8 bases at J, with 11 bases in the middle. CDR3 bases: TGTGCCAGCAGTGAAGGGGGAGGGACCGGCTACACCTTC. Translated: CASSEGGGTGYTF.

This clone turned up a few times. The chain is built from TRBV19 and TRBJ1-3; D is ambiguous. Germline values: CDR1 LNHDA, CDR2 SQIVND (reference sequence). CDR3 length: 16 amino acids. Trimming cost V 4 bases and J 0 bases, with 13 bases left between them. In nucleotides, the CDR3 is TGTGCCAGTAGTACGCTACTGGGGAGCTCTGGAAACACCATATATTTT. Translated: CASSTLLGSSGNTIYF. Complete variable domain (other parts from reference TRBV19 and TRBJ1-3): DGGITQSPKYLFRKEGQNVTLSCEQNLNHDAMYWYRQDPGQGLRLIYYSQIVNDFQKGDIAEGYSVSREKKESFPLTVTSAQKNPTAFYLCASSTLLGSSGNTIYFGEGSWLTVV.

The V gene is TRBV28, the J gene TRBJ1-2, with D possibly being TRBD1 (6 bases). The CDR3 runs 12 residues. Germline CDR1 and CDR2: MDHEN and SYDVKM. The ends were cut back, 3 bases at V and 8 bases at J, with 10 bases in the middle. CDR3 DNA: TGTGCCAGCAGTTTGTACAGGGAGGGCTACACCTTC. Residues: CASSLYREGYTF.

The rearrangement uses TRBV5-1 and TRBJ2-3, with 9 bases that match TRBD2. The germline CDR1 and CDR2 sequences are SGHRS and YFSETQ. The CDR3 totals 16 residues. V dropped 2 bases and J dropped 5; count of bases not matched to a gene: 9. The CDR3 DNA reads TGCGCCAGCAGCTTTAGAATTAGCGGGAGCGGAGATACGCAGTATTTT. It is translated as CASSFRISGSGDTQYF.

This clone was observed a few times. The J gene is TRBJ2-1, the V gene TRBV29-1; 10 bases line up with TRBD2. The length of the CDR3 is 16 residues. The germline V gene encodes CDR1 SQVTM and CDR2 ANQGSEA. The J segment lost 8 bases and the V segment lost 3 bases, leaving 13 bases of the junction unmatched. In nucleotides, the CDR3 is TGCAGCGTTGACCCGCAAGCGGGAGGGCCGGGGGATGAGCAGTTCTTC. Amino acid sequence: CSVDPQAGGPGDEQFF.